The text below deals with one T cell receptor (beta chain). What antigen it recognizes has not been identified. No base-level quality is on record; no much larger clone is a single base apart. The same CDR3 can be traced to other DNA sequences in this sample. The entry originates in a study of blood T cell repertoires in COVID-19 (dated by TCRdb to the early 2020s). About the full investigation: The collaborator samples originated in the United States, Italy and Spain and spanned the acute and convalescent phases of COVID-19. Nearly every sample came with metadata listing a de-identified subject ID, COVID-19 status, age in years and sex. Samples came from the ongoing ImmuneRACE study (first 160 participants) plus 1,254 subjects from 6 global collaborators. Subjects who had been exposed to COVID-19, were actively infected with it, or had recovered from it provided the deeply sampled blood TCRbeta repertoires that made up the dataset. A freely available public database, intended as a resource for researchers studying the immune response to SARS-CoV-2, is where the repertoires were released. Where available, HLA class I and class II types were obtained from metadata supplied by the sample provider rather than from assay-based typing. The material from the prospective study consisted of cDNA or gDNA derived from T cells, B-cell-depleted T cells, or PBMCs.

The immunoSEQ Assay, a bias-controlled multiplex PCR, was used to amplify TCRbeta CDR3 regions from genomic DNA. In the authors' own workflow: Within the assay, amplification of reference gene primers was used to estimate how many nucleated cells each sample contained. To quantify the absolute abundance of each unique TCRbeta CDR3 rearrangement, sequence reads were collapsed and filtered. Productive Simpson clonality was computed per sample as the square root of Simpson's diversity index over productive rearrangements. Imported from immuneACCESS, the table was reduced by TCRdb to in-frame sequences with V and J called. These copies leave out some clones; in studies compared against another copy, an unresolved V gene accounts for under half, and the cause of the remainder is not known. The V and J calls and clone size are taken from that table; D and trimming were inferred from the DNA. Recorded for this sample are 90,000 or so clones; approximately 91% of them occurred a single time. 4.5% to 6.5% of the sample rests with the top ten.

The germline V gene (reference sequence) specifies LNHNV as CDR1 and YYDKDF as CDR2. The CDR3 sequence holds 15 residues, the cysteine and phenylalanine included. Only the CDR3 region is kept as DNA, spanning 45 bases read in frame from base 1. V has 3 bases trimmed and J has 1 base trimmed; junction bases matching no gene number 4. Study-level results and caveats: The quantity of clinical and demographic metadata differed by source and by participant and was supplied without curation.

One collaborating source in Seattle enrolled patients while the patients were actively infected and followed the patients over time throughout the course of disease. Each collaborating institution followed its own protocols to collect whole blood in K2EDTA tubes. For TCRbeta analysis, collaborator samples were shipped as frozen whole blood, as isolated PBMCs, or as DNA extracted from either sample type. The sequenced sample was peripheral blood. This sequence was found in a man in his 60s with COVID-19, enrolled during active disease. The sequence joins TRBV15 to TRBJ1-1, and TRBD1 matches 8 of the central bases. In nucleotides, the sequence is TGTGCCACCAGCAGGAACAGGGGGGGGAACACTGAAGCTTTCTTT. It encodes CATSRNRGGNTEAFF.